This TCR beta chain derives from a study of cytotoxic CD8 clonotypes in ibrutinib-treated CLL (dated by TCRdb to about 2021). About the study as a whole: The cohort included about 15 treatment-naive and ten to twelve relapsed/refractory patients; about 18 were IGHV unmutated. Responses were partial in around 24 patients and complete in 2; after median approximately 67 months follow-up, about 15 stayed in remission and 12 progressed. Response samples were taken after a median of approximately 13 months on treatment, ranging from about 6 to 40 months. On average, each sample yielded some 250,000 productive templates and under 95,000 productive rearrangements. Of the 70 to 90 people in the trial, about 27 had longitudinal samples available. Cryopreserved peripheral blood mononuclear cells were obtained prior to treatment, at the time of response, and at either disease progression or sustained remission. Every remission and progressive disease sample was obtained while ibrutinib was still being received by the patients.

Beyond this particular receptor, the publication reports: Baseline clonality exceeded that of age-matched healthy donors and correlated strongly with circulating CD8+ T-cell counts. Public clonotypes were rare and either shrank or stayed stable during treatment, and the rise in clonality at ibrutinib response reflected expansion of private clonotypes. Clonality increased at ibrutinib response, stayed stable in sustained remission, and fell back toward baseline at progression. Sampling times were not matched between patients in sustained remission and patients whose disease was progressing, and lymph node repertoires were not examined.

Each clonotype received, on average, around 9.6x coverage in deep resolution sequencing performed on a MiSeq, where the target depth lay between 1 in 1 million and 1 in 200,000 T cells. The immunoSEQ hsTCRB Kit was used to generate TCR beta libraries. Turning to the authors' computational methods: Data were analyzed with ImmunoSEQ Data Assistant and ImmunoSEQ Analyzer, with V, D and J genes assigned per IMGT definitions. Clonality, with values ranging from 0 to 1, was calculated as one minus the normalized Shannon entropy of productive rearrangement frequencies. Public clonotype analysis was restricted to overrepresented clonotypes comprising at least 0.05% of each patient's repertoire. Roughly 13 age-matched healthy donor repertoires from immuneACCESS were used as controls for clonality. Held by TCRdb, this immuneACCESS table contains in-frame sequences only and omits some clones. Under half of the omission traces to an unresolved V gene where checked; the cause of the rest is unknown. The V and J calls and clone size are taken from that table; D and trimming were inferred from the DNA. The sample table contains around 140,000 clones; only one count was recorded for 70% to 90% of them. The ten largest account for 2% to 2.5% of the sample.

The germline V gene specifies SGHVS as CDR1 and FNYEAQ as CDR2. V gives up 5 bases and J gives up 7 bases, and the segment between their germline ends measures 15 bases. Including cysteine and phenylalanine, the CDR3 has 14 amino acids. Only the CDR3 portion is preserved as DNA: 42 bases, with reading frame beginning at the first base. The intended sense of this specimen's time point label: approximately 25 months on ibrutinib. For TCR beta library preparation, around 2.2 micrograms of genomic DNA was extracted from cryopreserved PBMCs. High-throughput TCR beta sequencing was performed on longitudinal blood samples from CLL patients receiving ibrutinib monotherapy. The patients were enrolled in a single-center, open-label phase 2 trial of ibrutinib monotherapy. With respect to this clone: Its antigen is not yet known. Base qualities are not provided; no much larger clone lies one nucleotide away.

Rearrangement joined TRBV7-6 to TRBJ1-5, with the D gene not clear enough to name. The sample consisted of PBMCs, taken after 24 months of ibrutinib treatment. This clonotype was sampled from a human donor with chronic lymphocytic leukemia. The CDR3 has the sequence CASSPTGGSQPQHF. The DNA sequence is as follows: TGTGCCAGCAGCCCGACGGGAGGGAGCCAGCCCCAGCATTTT.